Each of the 22 T cell receptor beta chains below was sequenced from the same sample in a study of response to subunit inactivated influenza vaccine. MiXCR, applied by TCRdb to the RT-PCR reads, yields one record per CDR3 protein. The sample contains over 650,000 distinct CDR3 sequences, around 20% of which appear only once. The starting material was PBMCs from blood, obtained 5 days after vaccination. The receptors derive from a man in his forties or fifties who received an inactivated influenza vaccine.

This clonotype has more than one count but fewer than ten. J is TRBJ2-7 and V is TRBV6-4; no clear D gene. CDR1 and CDR2 from the germline V gene are MRHNA and SNTAGT. This CDR3 contains 15 residues. V was clipped by 3 bases and J by 0 bases, with 12 bases between them. For the CDR3, the DNA is TGTGCCAGCAGTGAGGGATGGACGGTCTCCTACGAGCAGTACTTC. Translation: CASSEGWTVSYEQYF.

There are a few counts of this clonotype. The chain combines TRBV27 with TRBJ2-1; TRBD1 agrees at 8 bases. Germline V gene lookup returns CDR1 MNHEY and CDR2 SMNVEV (reference sequence). Losses at the gene ends were 7 bases for V and 0 bases for J; bases not matched to a gene: 5. The CDR3 length is 15 residues. The CDR3 sequence: CASNAGTGSYNEQFF. The CDR3 region has the DNA TGTGCCAGCAATGCCGGGACAGGCTCCTACAATGAGCAGTTCTTC.

There are a few counts of this clonotype. The chain carries TRBV10-2 and TRBJ2-3; no definite D call. Trimming pared 3 bases from V and 4 bases from J, leaving 14 bases between. Germline CDR1 WSHSY, CDR2 SAAADI. The CDR3 contains 15 residues. The CDR3 region is CASSETPDLPDTQYF. CDR3 nucleotide sequence: TGCGCCAGCAGTGAAACCCCGGACCTTCCAGATACGCAGTATTTT.

This clonotype turned up a few times. The chain combines TRBV7-2 with TRBJ1-2, with 9 bases fitting TRBD1. The CDR3 is made up of 15 amino acids. The J segment lost 1 base and the V segment lost 5 bases, leaving 5 bases of the junction unmatched. The germline gives CDR1 SGHTA, CDR2 FQGNSA. Here the CDR3 reads CASSINRGLNYGYTF. CDR3 DNA: TGTGCCAGCAGCATCAACAGGGGGCTTAACTATGGCTACACCTTC. The whole variable domain, remainder taken from reference TRBV7-2 and TRBJ1-2, is GAGVSQSPSNKVTEKGKDVELRCDPISGHTALYWYRQSLGQGLEFLIYFQGNSAPDKSGLPSDRFSAERTGGSVSTLTIQRTQQEDSAVYLCASSINRGLNYGYTFGSGTRLTVV.

The chain uses TRBV5-1 and TRBJ2-7; TRBD2 might be the D (6 bases). This CDR3 is 14 amino acids long. V lost 5 bases and J lost 8, with 20 bases in between. Germline lookup yields CDR1 SGHRS and CDR2 YFSETQ. CDR3 sequence (DNA): TGCGCCAGCAGAGACTACCGCGGGGATCCCCAGCAGTACTTC. Translating it yields CASRDYRGDPQQYF.

The table lists this clonotype with a few counts. V and J are TRBV19 and TRBJ1-4; no clear D gene. The CDR3 extends over 12 amino acids. The germline V gene has CDR1 LNHDA and CDR2 SQIVND (reference sequence). V lost 4 bases and J lost 8, with 8 bases in between. The CDR3, as DNA: TGTGCCAGTAGTACCGCCGGGGAAAAACTGTTTTTT. This gives the protein CASSTAGEKLFF.

This clonotype was seen ten or more times. The chain is built from TRBV20-1 and TRBJ1-1; D call uncertain. CDR1 is DFQATT, CDR2 SNEGSKA, per germline (reference sequence). Trimming left V 5 bases short and J 3 bases short, with 7 bases between. The CDR3 is made up of 11 amino acids. The CDR3 nucleotides are TGCAGTGCTCCAGACTACACTGAAGCTTTCTTT. It is translated as CSAPDYTEAFF.

The count of this clonotype is one. One end of the junction fails to match germline, which may point to a read error. The rearrangement links TRBV12-3 or TRBV12-4 to TRBJ2-2; 7 nucleotides align to TRBD2. The CDR3 totals 16 residues. The CDR3 sequence: CASRPPGLPNTWELFF. CDR3 nucleotides: TGTGCCAGCAGGCCCCCGGGACTACCGAACACCTGGGAGCTGTTTTTT.

This clonotype appeared once. Germline is not matched at one junction end, which may reflect a read error. The rearrangement links TRBV20-1 to TRBJ2-3, with D hard to call. The CDR3 consists of 12 residues. Germline CDR1 reads DFQATT; CDR2 reads SNEGSKA (reference sequence). In DNA form, the CDR3 reads TGCAGTGCGCCGGTCTACACAGATACGCACTATTTT. Translation: CSAPVYTDTHYF.

This CDR3 is CASSPSDQAKNIQYF. The CDR3, as DNA: TGTGCCAGCTCACCCTCGGATCAGGCCAAAAACATTCAGTACTTC. The V call is TRBV18, the J call TRBJ2-4; no firm D call. Trimming cost V 3 bases and J 1 base, with 10 bases left between them. From germline, CDR1 is KGHSH and CDR2 LQKENI. This CDR3 is 15 amino acids long.

This clonotype has only a few counts. V is TRBV24-1 and J is TRBJ1-5, with D maybe TRBD1 (5 bases). Germline CDR1 reads KGHDR; CDR2 reads SFDVKD. Trimming removed 2 bases from V and 5 bases from J, with 15 bases in between. The CDR3 runs to 16 residues. For the CDR3, the DNA is TGTGCCACCAGTGATTCGGGCAGGGCGGGCGATCAGCCCCAGCATTTT. As protein: CATSDSGRAGDQPQHF.

This clonotype was seen more than once but under ten times. The chain couples TRBV29-1 to TRBJ2-7; 7 bases line up with TRBD1. Germline lookup yields CDR1 SQVTM and CDR2 ANQGSEA. The CDR3 spans 14 residues. With V trimmed by 7 bases and J by 5 bases, 14 bases remained unmatched. The CDR3 spells CSASSGTAIDEQYF. The CDR3 coding sequence is TGCAGCGCCTCCTCCGGGACAGCCATTGACGAGCAGTACTTC.

The chain uses TRBV3-1 and TRBJ1-2, with TRBD1 matching over 7 bases. CDR1 is LGHDT, CDR2 YNNKEL, per germline (reference sequence). This CDR3 has 16 residues. J gave up 2 bases and V 1 base, and 7 bases lay outside the gene matches. The chain's CDR3 is CASSQGSPGGNYGYTF. Written as DNA, the CDR3 is TGTGCCAGCAGCCAAGGCAGCCCAGGGGGGAACTATGGCTACACCTTC.

A few counts support this clonotype. V and J are TRBV6-2 or TRBV6-3 and TRBJ2-3; the D is unclear. This CDR3 spans 16 amino acids. The germline V gene encodes CDR1 MNHEY and CDR2 SVGEGT. V was trimmed by 5 bases and J by 2 bases, leaving 17 bases between them. The CDR3 nucleotides read TGTGCCAGCAGTCAACCGAGGATAGTAAACACAGATACGCAGTATTTT. It is translated as CASSQPRIVNTDTQYF.

Only a few counts were recorded for this clonotype. The gene calls are TRBV7-9 and TRBJ2-1; D is ambiguous. Trimming removed 4 bases from V and 5 bases from J, with 12 bases in between. The length of the CDR3 is 14 residues. The V gene's germline CDR1 is SEHNR and CDR2 FQNEAQ (reference sequence). CDR3 in amino acids: CASSSPTINNEQFF. In DNA form, the CDR3 reads TGTGCCAGCAGCTCCCCTACAATAAACAATGAGCAGTTCTTC.

The genes are TRBV12-3 or TRBV12-4 and TRBJ1-5, with 9 bases that match TRBD1. This CDR3 comprises 16 residues. Trimming took 4 bases from V and 5 from J; bases not matched to a gene: 9. The CDR3 bases are TGTGCCAGCAGTTCCTCACAGGGGGCAGGAGATCAGCCCCAGCATTTT. This codes for CASSSSQGAGDQPQHF.

This clonotype was counted a few times. The chain uses TRBV29-1 and TRBJ2-2; 9 nucleotides line up with TRBD2. The V and J ends lost 7 bases and 7 bases, in that order; junction bases with no gene match: 7. This CDR3 has 13 residues. CDR1 is SQVTM and CDR2 is ANQGSEA in the germline V gene. CDR3 in amino acids: CSAALAGIGELFF. DNA for the CDR3: TGCAGCGCCGCCCTAGCGGGAATCGGGGAGCTGTTTTTT.

The chain recombines TRBV5-1 with TRBJ2-5, with 7 bases matching TRBD1. The CDR3 is 14 residues long. Germline loops: CDR1 SGHRS, CDR2 YFSETQ. The J segment lost 3 bases and the V segment lost 3 bases, leaving 5 bases of the junction unmatched. CDR3 loop: CASSWTGEKETQYF. The CDR3 nucleotides are TGCGCCAGCAGCTGGACAGGAGAAAAAGAGACCCAGTACTTC.

The gene calls are TRBV28 and TRBJ2-7; TRBD1 matches at 7 bases. This CDR3 comprises 15 residues. CDR1 is MDHEN, CDR2 SYDVKM, per germline. The trim removed 6 bases at V and 7 bases at J, leaving 15 bases unmatched. The CDR3 nucleotides are TGTGCCAGCAGACCCCCGAGGGGGCAGTCGGGGGAGCAGTACTTC. Translated: CASRPPRGQSGEQYF.

The gene calls are TRBV6-6 and TRBJ2-1; D remains unclear. CDR3 length equals 13 residues. The V end lost 0 bases, the J end lost 7 bases, and 7 bases lay between the germline ends. From germline, CDR1 is MNHNY and CDR2 SVGAGI (reference sequence). The CDR3 protein is CASSYSIENEQFF. The CDR3 DNA follows: TGTGCCAGCAGTTACTCGATTGAAAATGAGCAGTTCTTC.

V usage is TRBV5-1 and J usage is TRBJ2-1, with D unresolved. CDR3 length: 16 residues. Germline V lookup: CDR1 SGHRS, CDR2 YFSETQ. V was shortened by 0 bases and J by 0 bases, with 10 bases between the two germline ends. CDR3 residues: CASSLEGPSSYNEQFF. CDR3 nucleotides: TGCGCCAGCAGCTTGGAGGGCCCTAGCTCCTACAATGAGCAGTTCTTC. Drawing the rest from reference TRBV5-1 and TRBJ2-1, the complete variable domain is KAGVTQTPRYLIKTRGQQVTLSCSPISGHRSVSWYQQTPGQGLQFLFEYFSETQRNKGNFPGRFSGRQFSNSRSEMNVSTLELGDSALYLCASSLEGPSSYNEQFFGPGTRLTVL.

In this sample, this clonotype turned up a few times. The chain has TRBV20-1 and TRBJ1-5, with 9 positions matching TRBD1. This CDR3 is built from 14 residues. After removal of 7 bases from V and 6 bases from J, the junction contained 10 bases not matched to a gene. Germline V CDR1 and CDR2: DFQATT, SNEGSKA (reference sequence). CDR3 sequence: CSGADGQGLQPQHF. CDR3 sequence (DNA): TGCAGTGGGGCGGATGGACAGGGGCTTCAGCCCCAGCATTTT.